One and the same sample provided the 27 T cell receptor beta chains below, sequenced in a study of a mutant IDH1 vaccine in newly diagnosed glioma (dated by TCRdb to the early 2020s). Antigens of these TCRs are unknown. The library was built by means of the immunoSEQ multiplex PCR assay. TCRdb stores this immuneACCESS table with in-frame sequences only. Part of the clones is absent; in the studies checked, under half of the shortfall reflects unresolved V genes, and no reason is known for the rest. This sample lists 60,000 to 65,000 clones; roughly 76% were detected once. The ten largest clones capture 5% to 7% of the sample. The intended sense of this specimen's time point label: week 35, safety follow-up. A 20-mer mutant IDH1 peptide at 300 micrograms in Montanide made up each vaccine dose, which was injected subcutaneously together with topical imiquimod. Sample: PBMCs, taken from a glioma patient whose treatment included an IDH1 peptide vaccine. The receptor source for this set is a man aged 35-49 years with glioma.

The chain uses TRBV4-1 and TRBJ2-1; a possible D gene is TRBD1 (7 bases). This CDR3 has 14 residues. CDR1 MGHRA and CDR2 YSYEKL come from the germline V gene. The V end lost 4 bases, the J end lost 7 bases, and 14 bases lay between the germline ends. CDR3 coding DNA: TGCGCCAGCAGCCTCGGGGCAGGGGGGAATGAGCAGTTCTTC. It yields the protein CASSLGAGGNEQFF.

The rearrangement joins TRBV10-3 to TRBJ2-1, with D possibly TRBD1 on 5 matching bases. Trimming took off 6 bases at V and 4 bases at J, with 7 bases between the two ends. Germline loops: CDR1 ENHRY, CDR2 SYGVKD. This CDR3 comprises 12 residues. CDR3 nucleotides: TGTGCCATCAGGGGGCTTTACAATGAGCAGTTCTTC. It specifies CAIRGLYNEQFF.

The CDR3, as DNA: TGTGCCAGCAGTTCAGGTCAGCACAATCAGCCCCAGCATTTT. Its translation is CASSSGQHNQPQHF. The rearrangement links TRBV28 to TRBJ1-5; D remains unclear. V was clipped by 4 bases and J by 3 bases, with 10 bases between them. The CDR3 totals 14 residues. CDR1 and CDR2 (germline): MDHEN, SYDVKM.

V and J are TRBV10-3 and TRBJ2-1, with D unclear. Germline CDR1 and CDR2: ENHRY and SYGVKD. Trimming pared 6 bases from V and 7 bases from J, leaving 10 bases between. The CDR3 consists of 12 residues. CDR3 residues: CAIRGLGNEQFF. The DNA of the CDR3 is TGTGCCATCAGGGGGTTGGGGAATGAGCAGTTCTTC.

The chain links TRBV5-4 to TRBJ2-3, with 8 bases identical to TRBD2. The germline CDR1 and CDR2 sequences are SGHNT and YYREEE (reference sequence). This CDR3 contains 15 residues. The junction had 3 bases not matched to a gene; V was cut back by 0 bases and J by 3 bases. CDR3 in DNA: TGTGCCAGCAGCTTGGGTAGCGGGGTGACAGATACGCAGTATTTT. Protein product: CASSLGSGVTDTQYF.

This clone has only one observation. The chain carries TRBV14 and TRBJ1-4, with D hard to call. The germline gives CDR1 SGHDN, CDR2 FVKESK. This CDR3 has 14 residues. Trimming took 1 base from V and 4 from J, leaving 7 bases between them. CDR3 sequence (DNA): TGTGCCAGCAGCCAAGTCCAGTATAATGAAAAACTGTTTTTT. Translation: CASSQVQYNEKLFF. Looking up the rest from reference TRBV14 and TRBJ1-4 gives the full variable domain: EAGVTQFPSHSVIEKGQTVTLRCDPISGHDNLYWYRRVMGKEIKFLLHFVKESKQDESGMPNNRFLAERTGGTYSTLKVQPAELEDSGVYFCASSQVQYNEKLFFGSGTQLSVL.

This chain connects TRBV25-1 to TRBJ2-5; D possibly corresponds to TRBD2 (6 bases). V was shortened by 0 bases and J by 4 bases, with 12 bases between the two germline ends. CDR3 length equals 15 residues. Looked up from germline, CDR1 is MGHDK and CDR2 is SYGVNS. CDR3 bases: TGTGCCAGCAGTGAATATTGGGGGGACGGAGAGACCCAGTACTTC. Translating it yields CASSEYWGDGETQYF.

This sequence joins TRBV5-1 and TRBJ2-7; the match to TRBD1 covers 8 bases. J lost 3 bases, V lost 3 bases, and 8 bases had no gene match. The CDR3 is made up of 15 amino acids. From germline, CDR1 is SGHRS and CDR2 YFSETQ. The CDR3 reads CASSSNDRGGYEQYF. The CDR3 coding sequence is TGCGCCAGCAGCTCGAACGACAGGGGCGGCTACGAGCAGTACTTC.

The V gene is TRBV5-1, the J gene TRBJ2-7; perhaps TRBD1 as D (6 bases). V was cut by 0 bases and J by 3 bases, with 10 bases left in between. The CDR3 consists of 14 residues. Per germline, CDR1 SGHRS and CDR2 YFSETQ. CDR3: CASSLDRAHYEQYF. CDR3 DNA sequence: TGCGCCAGCAGCTTGGACAGGGCTCACTACGAGCAGTACTTC.

The J gene is TRBJ1-5, the V gene TRBV10-3; 9 nucleotides match TRBD1. The V gene end was trimmed by 6 bases and the J gene end by 1 base; junction bases not matched to a gene: 4. The germline gives CDR1 ENHRY, CDR2 SYGVKD. CDR3 size: 15 residues. The CDR3 DNA follows: TGTGCCATCAGGACAGGGGGTGGAAGCAATCAGCCCCAGCATTTT. Amino acid sequence: CAIRTGGGSNQPQHF.

This clone was seen once. The chain couples TRBV5-4 to TRBJ2-7, with 7 bases lining up with TRBD2. V lost 4 bases, J lost 3 bases, and 4 bases stayed unmatched. This CDR3 has 13 residues. CDR1 SGHNT and CDR2 YYREEE come from the germline V gene (reference sequence). CDR3 region: CASSLGGGYEQYF. The CDR3, as DNA: TGTGCCAGCAGCCTGGGCGGGGGCTACGAGCAGTACTTC.

DNA of the CDR3: TGTGCCGAATCGCAACAGGGAGGTGGGTATAATTCACCCCTCCACTTT. Translated, it gives CAESQQGGGYNSPLHF. This chain connects TRBV30 to TRBJ1-6; maybe TRBD1 (6 bases). Germline V gene lookup returns CDR1 GTSNPN and CDR2 SVGIG (reference sequence). V was pared by 8 bases and J by 4 bases, with 21 bases between. This CDR3 spans 16 amino acids. Together with reference TRBV30 and TRBJ1-6, the CDR3 gives the full variable domain: SQTIHQWPATLVQPVGSPLSLECTVEGTSNPNLYWYRQAAGRGLQLLFYSVGIGQISSEVPQNLSASRPQDRQFILSSKKLLLSDSGFYLCAESQQGGGYNSPLHFGNGTRLTVT.

V is TRBV5-5 and J is TRBJ2-5, with D tentatively TRBD2 (5 bases). This CDR3 region has 17 residues. Per germline, CDR1 SGHKS and CDR2 YYEKEE (reference sequence). V was shortened by 0 bases and J by 2 bases, with 17 bases between the two germline ends. The chain's CDR3 is CASSLASTGRGQETQYF. CDR3 sequence (DNA): TGTGCCAGCAGCTTGGCGTCGACCGGACGGGGTCAAGAGACCCAGTACTTC.

The rearrangement joins TRBV23-1 to TRBJ1-5; perhaps TRBD1 as D (5 bases). TRBV23-1 is annotated as an ORF whose role is uncertain. The CDR3 spans 14 residues. V was clipped by 0 bases and J by 9 bases, with 12 bases between them. CDR3 in amino acids: CASSQSSGRWPQHF. CDR3 coding DNA: TGCGCCAGCAGTCAATCCTCAGGGCGGTGGCCCCAGCATTTT.

Worth noting for this clone: One junction end does not reproduce the germline sequence, and a read error may be involved. The rearrangement joins TRBV5-4 to TRBJ2-4, with D perhaps matching TRBD2 (5 bases). The CDR3 has 16 residues. Germline V lookup: CDR1 SGHNT, CDR2 YYREEE (reference sequence). The DNA of the CDR3 is TGCGCCAGCAGCCAATGGGAGTCCCTAGCCAAAAACATTCAGTACTTC. This encodes CASSQWESLAKNIQYF.

J is TRBJ1-6 and V is TRBV10-3; D may be TRBD1 (6 bases). The CDR3 sequence is 14 residues long. The V end lost 8 bases, the J end lost 6 bases, and 14 bases lay between the germline ends. The germline gives CDR1 ENHRY, CDR2 SYGVKD. CDR3 in amino acids: CAISRDTANSPLHF. The CDR3 DNA sequence: TGTGCCATCTCCCGGGACACGGCTAATTCACCCCTCCACTTT.

This clone was detected a few times. This chain connects TRBV6-1 to TRBJ2-7; 7 bases line up with TRBD1. With V trimmed by 0 bases and J by 2 bases, 4 bases remained unmatched. The CDR3 runs 15 residues. Germline lookup yields CDR1 MNHNS and CDR2 SASEGT. The CDR3 loop reads CASSEASGTAYEQYF. The DNA of the CDR3 is TGTGCCAGCAGTGAAGCTTCCGGGACAGCCTACGAGCAGTACTTC.

This chain joins TRBV18 and TRBJ1-1; 10 bases are a match to TRBD1. With V trimmed by 1 base and J by 4 bases, 3 bases remained unmatched. Germline CDR1 is KGHSH and CDR2 is LQKENI. There are 15 residues in the CDR3. The CDR3 region is CASSPRWTGGTEAFF. CDR3 DNA sequence: TGTGCCAGCTCACCACGATGGACAGGGGGCACTGAAGCTTTCTTT.

V is TRBV7-9 and J is TRBJ1-1; D is perhaps TRBD1 (5 bases). The CDR3 length is 14 residues. Trimming took 6 bases from V and 1 from J, leaving 12 bases between them. Germline V gene lookup returns CDR1 SEHNR and CDR2 FQNEAQ (reference sequence). This CDR3 is CASRPDRENTEAFF. CDR3 sequence (DNA): TGTGCCAGCAGGCCCGACAGAGAGAACACTGAAGCTTTCTTT.

The chain links TRBV27 to TRBJ2-3, with 14 nucleotides matching TRBD2. J was trimmed by 4 bases and V by 4 bases; bases with no gene match: 4. Per the germline V gene, CDR1 is MNHEY and CDR2 is SMNVEV (reference sequence). The CDR3 totals 16 residues. CDR3 protein: CASSSGTSGGSDTQYF. The CDR3 nucleotides read TGTGCCAGCAGTTCGGGGACTAGCGGGGGTTCAGATACGCAGTATTTT.

CDR3 nucleotides: TGTGCCGGGCGGTGGGAGGGTGAGCAGTTCTTC. This encodes CAGRWEGEQFF. The rearrangement links TRBV30 to TRBJ2-1; 7 nucleotides agree with TRBD2. Germline V CDR1 and CDR2: GTSNPN, SVGIG (reference sequence). The V and J ends lost 8 bases and 9 bases, in that order; junction bases with no gene match: 7. This CDR3 is 11 amino acids long.

The chain couples TRBV29-1 to TRBJ2-1, with 10 bases that match TRBD1. Losses at the gene ends were 7 bases for V and 5 bases for J; bases not matched to a gene: 5. The CDR3 runs to 13 residues. Germline CDR1 and CDR2: SQVTM and ANQGSEA. The CDR3 reads CSAGTGEHNEQFF. The CDR3 DNA follows: TGCAGCGCTGGGACAGGGGAGCACAATGAGCAGTTCTTC.

V and J are TRBV6-1 and TRBJ2-2; maybe TRBD2 (6 bases). This CDR3 has 14 residues. Germline V CDR1 and CDR2: MNHNS, SASEGT. Trimming removed 8 bases from V and 6 bases from J, with 16 bases in between. The CDR3 coding sequence is TGTGCCAGCTCTCTACGTCCGGGGGCCGGGGAGCTGTTTTTT. This codes for CASSLRPGAGELFF.

The chain links TRBV5-1 to TRBJ1-3, with D unresolved. V shed 4 bases and J shed 0 bases, with 14 bases lying between them. The CDR3 extends over 16 amino acids. Germline V gives CDR1 SGHRS, CDR2 YFSETQ. In DNA, the CDR3 is TGCGCCAGCAGCCCAGGTGGTCGAACCTCTGGAAACACCATATATTTT. The encoded protein is CASSPGGRTSGNTIYF.

The CDR3 region has the DNA TGTGCCAGCAGTGAGCAGGGGGCCTATGGCTACACCTTC. Its translation is CASSEQGAYGYTF. The chain combines TRBV6-1 with TRBJ1-2; 8 bases fit TRBD1. V was pared by 3 bases and J by 4 bases, with 1 base of the junction left unmatched. This CDR3 has 13 amino acids. Germline V lookup: CDR1 MNHNS, CDR2 SASEGT.

The V gene is TRBV29-1, the J gene TRBJ2-1; 10 bases fit TRBD1. V gave up 6 bases and J gave up 6 bases; unmatched junction bases: 11. This CDR3 is 15 amino acids long. Germline-derived CDR1 and CDR2 are SQVTM and ANQGSEA. CDR3 DNA: TGCAGCGTCCTAGATGACAGGGGGCCCTTCAATGAGCAGTTCTTC. This gives the protein CSVLDDRGPFNEQFF.

This clone is a singleton in its sample. The V gene is TRBV7-2, the J gene TRBJ1-3; D is unclear. Deletions cut 6 bases from V and 1 base from J, with 10 bases between. This CDR3 comprises 14 residues. Germline V gene data show CDR1 as SGHTA and CDR2 as FQGNSA. The CDR3 DNA reads as TGTGCCAGCAGATCTGACACTTCTGGAAACACCATATATTTT. Its translation: CASRSDTSGNTIYF. The complete variable domain, with remaining parts taken from reference TRBV7-2 and TRBJ1-3, reads GAGVSQSPSNKVTEKGKDVELRCDPISGHTALYWYRQSLGQGLEFLIYFQGNSAPDKSGLPSDRFSAERTGGSVSTLTIQRTQQEDSAVYLCASRSDTSGNTIYFGEGSWLTVV.